These 25 T cell receptor beta chains were all obtained from the same sample, sequenced in a study of T cell responses to AZD1222 COVID-19 vaccine (dated by TCRdb to the early 2020s). In light of the paper, this sample's time point label describes: baseline before first vaccination. The method was the immunoSEQ multiplex PCR assay. Entries here come from immuneACCESS through TCRdb and include only in-frame sequences with V and J called. Some clones fail to appear in such tables; in the studies checked, an unresolved V gene covers under half of the shortfall, and the cause of the remainder is unknown. The sample contains about 92,000 clones, roughly 90% of them found a single time. 22% of the sample is taken by the ten largest. This specimen consisted of peripheral blood, obtained on day 0 of AZD1222 vaccination. These receptors were taken from an adult in good health.

The gene calls are TRBV5-1 and TRBJ2-5, with 11 nucleotides matching TRBD1. The germline gives CDR1 SGHRS, CDR2 YFSETQ. The length of the CDR3 is 16 residues. V dropped 4 bases and J dropped 0; count of bases not matched to a gene: 5. The CDR3 spells CASSIRDRGYQETQYF. CDR3 DNA: TGCGCCAGCAGCATCCGGGACAGGGGGTACCAAGAGACCCAGTACTTC.

The chain carries TRBV19 and TRBJ2-7, with 10 bases aligning to TRBD1. The length of the CDR3 is 18 residues. J gave up 3 bases and V 3 bases, and 14 bases lay outside the gene matches. The V gene's germline CDR1 is LNHDA and CDR2 SQIVND (reference sequence). CDR3 nucleotides: TGTGCCAGTAGTATCCGTTGGGGACAGGGGTTAGAAAGCTACGAGCAGTACTTC. This encodes CASSIRWGQGLESYEQYF.

The rearrangement joins TRBV4-3 to TRBJ2-1; 9 bases map to TRBD2. Germline CDR1 reads LGHNA; CDR2 reads YSLEER. The CDR3 is 18 residues long. Unmatched junction bases numbered 10, after V lost 0 bases and J lost 4 bases. The DNA of the CDR3 is TGCGCCAGCAGCCAAGATCGTGGCGGGGGGGCTAGTTACAATGAGCAGTTCTTC. Its translation: CASSQDRGGGASYNEQFF.

The table lists this clone with a count of one. V is TRBV18 and J is TRBJ1-4, with D uncertain. Trimming removed 6 bases at V and 5 bases at J, with 13 bases between. Per the germline V gene, CDR1 is KGHSH and CDR2 is LQKENI. The CDR3 sequence is 14 residues long. CDR3 loop: CASSPKGGNEKLFF. CDR3 in DNA: TGTGCCAGCTCCCCTAAGGGCGGGAATGAAAAACTGTTTTTT.

V gene TRBV18 combines with J gene TRBJ2-7, with D possibly being TRBD2 (7 bases). This CDR3 spans 16 amino acids. Germline V lookup: CDR1 KGHSH, CDR2 LQKENI. V lost 3 bases to trimming and J lost 2 bases, with 17 bases between them. Written as DNA, the CDR3 is TGTGCCAGCTCACCGATTCAGGAGGGGGGGACCTACGAGCAGTACTTC. Residues: CASSPIQEGGTYEQYF.

This chain uses TRBV10-2 with TRBJ1-4, with D unresolved. V was pared by 3 bases and J by 8 bases, with 10 bases between. The CDR3 runs to 13 residues. Germline V gene data show CDR1 as WSHSY and CDR2 as SAAADI. The CDR3 nucleotides read TGCGCCAGCAGTGAAGCGTTCAGGGAAAAACTGTTTTTT. Translating gives CASSEAFREKLFF.

This clone has only one observation. The V call is TRBV10-3, the J call TRBJ2-7, with 9 bases fitting TRBD1. The CDR3 loop spans 16 amino acids. Per germline, CDR1 ENHRY and CDR2 SYGVKD. J was trimmed by 5 bases and V by 3 bases; bases with no gene match: 11. CDR3 sequence reads: CAISDIQGARGNEQYF. CDR3 nucleotide sequence: TGTGCCATCAGTGATATACAGGGGGCGCGAGGAAACGAGCAGTACTTC.

The genes are TRBV7-9 and TRBJ2-1, with a tentative D call TRBD1 (6 bases). V lost 10 bases to trimming and J lost 3 bases, with 16 bases between them. This CDR3 has 14 amino acids. CDR1 and CDR2 from the germline V gene are SEHNR and FQNEAQ (reference sequence). DNA for the CDR3: TGTGCCACCACAAGACAGGTGAACTACAATGAGCAGTTCTTC. It yields the protein CATTRQVNYNEQFF.

The rearrangement uses TRBV12-3 or TRBV12-4 and TRBJ2-7; TRBD1 matches 7 bases. V lost 7 bases to trimming and J lost 2 bases; unmatched junction nucleotides: 5. This CDR3 has 13 amino acids. The CDR3 DNA sequence: TGTGCCAGCAATACAGGGGACACCTACGAGCAGTACTTC. Translating it yields CASNTGDTYEQYF.

V is TRBV5-1 and J is TRBJ2-6; weak D call: TRBD1 (6 bases). This CDR3 is built from 16 residues. Trimming stripped 2 bases from V and 0 bases from J, with 9 bases between. The germline V gene encodes CDR1 SGHRS and CDR2 YFSETQ. CDR3 sequence (DNA): TGCGCCAGCAGCTTAGGACAGCACTCTGGGGCCAACGTCCTGACTTTC. Translating gives CASSLGQHSGANVLTF.

This clone is a singleton in its sample. The chain has TRBV5-1 and TRBJ2-3; TRBD2 might be the D (5 bases). V was clipped by 6 bases and J by 4 bases, with 12 bases between them. Germline loops: CDR1 SGHRS, CDR2 YFSETQ. The CDR3 sequence is 13 residues long. CDR3 region: CASKNLGADTQYF. For the CDR3, the DNA is TGCGCCAGCAAAAATCTCGGGGCAGATACGCAGTATTTT.

The V gene is TRBV6-2 or TRBV6-3, the J gene TRBJ1-1, with TRBD1 matching 11 bases. From germline, CDR1 is MNHEY and CDR2 SVGEGT. This CDR3 has 14 amino acids. V was pared by 6 bases and J by 4 bases, with 4 bases of the junction left unmatched. The CDR3 loop is CASSTGQGATEAFF. In DNA form, the CDR3 reads TGTGCCAGCAGCACAGGACAGGGGGCCACTGAAGCTTTCTTT.

The V gene is TRBV28, the J gene TRBJ1-6; no definite D call. The germline V gene has CDR1 MDHEN and CDR2 SYDVKM. Trimming took off 0 bases at V and 0 bases at J, with 6 bases between the two ends. CDR3 length: 16 amino acids. CDR3 bases: TGTGCCAGCAGTTTATGGACTGACTCCTATAATTCACCCCTCCACTTT. Translated: CASSLWTDSYNSPLHF.

J is TRBJ1-1 and V is TRBV7-3; D possibly corresponds to TRBD1 (6 bases). Trimming left V 2 bases short and J 5 bases short, with 12 bases between. The CDR3 contains 14 residues. Looked up from germline, CDR1 is SGHTA and CDR2 is FQGTGA. CDR3 amino acids: CASSLAQGGTEAFF. CDR3 sequence (DNA): TGTGCCAGCAGCTTAGCCCAAGGGGGTACTGAAGCTTTCTTT.

This chain connects TRBV12-3 or TRBV12-4 to TRBJ2-5; no clear D gene. V lost 6 bases to trimming and J lost 2 bases, with 4 bases between them. The CDR3 runs 11 residues. For the CDR3, the DNA is TGTGCCAGCAGCCGACAAGAGACCCAGTACTTC. This encodes CASSRQETQYF.

The CDR3 sequence is CASSRPGQGDYEQYF. The CDR3 bases are TGTGCCAGCTCACGACCGGGACAGGGGGACTACGAGCAGTACTTC. This chain links TRBV18 with TRBJ2-7; 11 bases align to TRBD1. The V gene end was trimmed by 4 bases and the J gene end by 3 bases; junction bases not matched to a gene: 5. The length of the CDR3 is 15 residues. Germline values: CDR1 KGHSH, CDR2 LQKENI. Supplemented by reference TRBV18 and TRBJ2-7, the full variable domain reads NAGVMQNPRHLVRRRGQEARLRCSPMKGHSHVYWYRQLPEEGLKFMVYLQKENIIDESGMPKERFSAEFPKEGPSILRIQQVVRGDSAAYFCASSRPGQGDYEQYFGPGTRLTVT.

This chain connects TRBV18 to TRBJ1-4; D gene ambiguous. V was pared by 3 bases and J by 3 bases, with 8 bases between. Germline lookup yields CDR1 KGHSH and CDR2 LQKENI. The CDR3 has 14 residues. CDR3 sequence: CASSPGLANEKLFF. Here the CDR3 DNA reads TGTGCCAGCTCACCGGGGTTGGCTAATGAAAAACTGTTTTTT.

This sequence joins TRBV10-3 and TRBJ2-2, with TRBD1 identical over 7 bases. CDR1 and CDR2 from the germline V gene are ENHRY and SYGVKD. The CDR3 spans 13 residues. The V segment lost 6 bases and the J segment 8 bases; nucleotides outside the gene matches: 6. The CDR3 DNA reads TGTGCCATCAGAGGTGACAGGGAGGGGGAGCTGTTTTTT. Translation gives CAIRGDREGELFF.

This chain uses TRBV7-3 with TRBJ2-7, with TRBD1 matching 9 bases. The CDR3 consists of 14 residues. V was clipped by 5 bases and J by 7 bases; unmatched bases: 9. From germline, CDR1 is SGHTA and CDR2 FQGTGA. The DNA for the CDR3 is TGTGCCAGCAGCACGACAGGGGGAGCGAAAGAGCAGTACTTC. Encoded protein: CASSTTGGAKEQYF.

This clone was detected once. This chain connects TRBV27 to TRBJ2-5; D uncertain. The V and J ends lost 5 bases and 5 bases respectively, with 12 bases between them. Germline CDR1 reads MNHEY; CDR2 reads SMNVEV (reference sequence). The CDR3 is 13 residues long. The CDR3 sequence: CASSKPGRETQYF. The CDR3 DNA is TGTGCCAGCAGTAAACCCGGACGGGAGACCCAGTACTTC.

The chain carries TRBV2 and TRBJ1-1; D is perhaps TRBD1 (6 bases). The CDR3 extends over 14 amino acids. Trimming removed 6 bases at V and 1 base at J, with 12 bases between. Germline V gene lookup returns CDR1 SNHLY and CDR2 FYNNEI. The CDR3 loop is CASRGRTANTEAFF. The CDR3 DNA is TGTGCCAGCAGGGGTCGGACAGCGAACACTGAAGCTTTCTTT.

This sequence joins TRBV12-3 or TRBV12-4 and TRBJ1-1, with D perhaps matching TRBD1 (6 bases). This CDR3 spans 13 amino acids. Between the trimmed V and J ends, which lost 9 bases and 1 base, there was a span of 12 bases. The CDR3 bases are TGTGCCAGTAGGGGGGGGCGGAACACTGAAGCTTTCTTT. It codes for CASRGGRNTEAFF.

V gene TRBV12-3 or TRBV12-4 combines with J gene TRBJ1-2; maybe TRBD1 (6 bases). Trimming took off 7 bases at V and 7 bases at J, with 13 bases between the two ends. The CDR3 spans 12 residues. The CDR3 DNA follows: TGTGCCAGCAATGACAGGAGGGGTGGCTACACCTTC. Its translation: CASNDRRGGYTF.

The chain carries TRBV24-1 and TRBJ2-3; D remains ambiguous. Germline assignment: CDR1 KGHDR and CDR2 SFDVKD. This CDR3 is 11 amino acids long. V lost 6 bases and J 4 bases, leaving 4 bases between the germline ends. The CDR3 DNA follows: TGTGCCACCAGTTTCGCAGATACGCAGTATTTT. It yields the protein CATSFADTQYF.

The chain is built from TRBV3-1 (or the pseudogene TRBV3-2) and TRBJ2-2, with unresolved D. CDR1 is LGHDT and CDR2 is YNNKEL in the germline V gene (reference sequence). The CDR3 sequence is 16 residues long. V was trimmed by 4 bases and J by 0 bases, leaving 12 bases between them. The chain's CDR3 is CASSRHGQANTGELFF. The CDR3 DNA sequence: TGTGCCAGCAGCCGGCATGGTCAGGCGAACACCGGGGAGCTGTTTTTT.